Described below is a single TCR beta chain sequence and its context. Its target antigen remains unknown. There are no base qualities to consult, and no much larger clone falls within one base. Inclusive of the bounding cysteine and phenylalanine, the CDR3 is 14 residues long. Only CDR3 DNA is held: 42 bases, read in frame from base 1. Deletion took 4 bases off V and 5 bases off J, with a span of 13 bases between the germline ends. The germline V gene encodes CDR1 SGHRS and CDR2 YFSETQ. The approximately 39 donors, aged about 6 to 95 years, were systemically healthy Caucasian individuals from Russia. Each donor gave 8 to 10 milliliters of peripheral blood, drawn into EDTA-treated Vacutainer tubes. Ficoll-Paque density-gradient centrifugation was used to isolate PBMCs, with at least 6.5 million per sample. Total RNA, at least 5.5 micrograms per sample, was extracted from PBMCs with Trizol reagent. For every donor, flow cytometry on a PBMC aliquot measured the percentage of naive CD45RAhigh/CD27high T cells.

Receptors were amplified or captured by 5' RACE. This sample was sequenced with an Illumina HiSeq 2500. A second PCR of roughly 6 to 11 cycles was run with a J-beta primer mix and a sample-barcoded 5' primer. A template-switch 5' adaptor carrying 12 random nucleotides introduced a unique molecular identifier onto each TCR beta cDNA molecule. At least 2.5 million CDR3-containing paired-end reads were obtained from each sample. The Mint cDNA synthesis kit, primed by a TRBC-specific oligonucleotide, was used to synthesize first-strand cDNA from all RNA. All cDNA was treated with uracil-DNA glycosylase and then went through a first 18-cycle PCR with the universal primers M1SS and BC2_uni_R. Per the source publication's procedure: Normalization of each sample was performed by random selection of 1 million high-quality reads, each carrying a distinct molecular identifier. Reads with shared molecular identifiers were discarded instead of being binned into consensus sequences. MiTCR, run with a Q25 quality threshold and the strictest error-elimination algorithm, handled CDR3 identification, clonotype clustering and error correction. A nonparametric unseen species model with Euler transformation was used to estimate lower-bound total TCR beta diversity. TCRdb handled the public reads itself, with Q25 trimming in fastp and clone calling in MiXCR, and kept productive beta chains. CDR3 protein duplicates are merged, each entry listing the most common genes and DNA. The V and J calls and clone size are TCRdb's, not the authors'. The sample data list about 1.8 million distinct CDR3 sequences, and around 50% of these were observed just once. Together, the top ten hold about 2.1% of the sample.

The source of the sample is a study of blood T cells in healthy people across ages (dated by TCRdb to the mid-2010s). With respect to the entire study: In model experiments, roughly one uniquely barcoded TCR beta cDNA molecule per two T cells was captured by template switching. Age-related changes in TCR beta repertoire diversity were measured in the study by deep sequencing normalized with unique cDNA molecular identifiers. Four age groups were formed from the donors: young (average about 15 years), middle-aged (more than 35), aged (62) and long-lived (approximately 78). To avoid experimental bias, donors of different ages were spread randomly across the sequencing lanes. Using the same blood draw, the study looked at two additional independent replicas of 1 million unique cDNA reads for two donors, one aged 18 to 29 and the other aged 80 or older. What the work shows at the level of the full study, not this receptor alone: Observed TCR beta diversity per million T cells fell roughly linearly with age, and a significant reduction was already apparent by age roughly 40. Estimates of total diversity from one million sequenced T cells were regarded as lower bounds and underestimates. Since profiling was done on bulk unsorted PBMCs, naive and antigen-experienced compartments could not be conclusively compared. Compared with the aged group, the long-lived group had more naive CD4+ T cells, fewer expanded clones and increased TCR diversity, a pattern suggesting age selection. The percentage of naive T cells measured by flow cytometry correlated strongly with observed TCR beta diversity. The CMV infection status of donors was not known, potentially confounding age-related changes in expanded clonotypes.

The sequence links TRBV5-1 to TRBJ1-5, with the D gene call left open. This clonotype originated in a woman aged 35 to 49 in good health. Sequencing was performed on blood. The CDR3 loop reads CASSQGPPDQPQHF. The DNA sequence is as follows: TGCGCCAGCAGCCAAGGGCCTCCGGATCAGCCCCAGCATTTT.